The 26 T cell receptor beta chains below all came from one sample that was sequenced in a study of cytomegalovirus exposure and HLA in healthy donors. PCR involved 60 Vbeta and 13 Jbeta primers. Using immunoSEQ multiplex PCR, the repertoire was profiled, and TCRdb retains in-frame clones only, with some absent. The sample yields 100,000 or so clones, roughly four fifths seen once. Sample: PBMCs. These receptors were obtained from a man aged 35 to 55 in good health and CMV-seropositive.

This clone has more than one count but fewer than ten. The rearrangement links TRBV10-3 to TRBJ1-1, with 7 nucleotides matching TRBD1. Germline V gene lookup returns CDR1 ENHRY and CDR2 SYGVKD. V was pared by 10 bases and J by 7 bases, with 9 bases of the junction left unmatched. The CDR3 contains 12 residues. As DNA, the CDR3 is TGTGCCAGCAGGGGGGGTCTCCATGAAGCTTTCTTT. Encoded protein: CASRGGLHEAFF.

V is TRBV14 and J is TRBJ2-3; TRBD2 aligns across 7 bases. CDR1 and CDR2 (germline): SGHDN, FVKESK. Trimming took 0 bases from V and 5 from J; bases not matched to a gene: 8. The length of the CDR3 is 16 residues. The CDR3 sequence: CASSQDGDYGGDTQYF. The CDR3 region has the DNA TGTGCCAGCAGCCAAGATGGGGACTATGGGGGAGATACGCAGTATTTT.

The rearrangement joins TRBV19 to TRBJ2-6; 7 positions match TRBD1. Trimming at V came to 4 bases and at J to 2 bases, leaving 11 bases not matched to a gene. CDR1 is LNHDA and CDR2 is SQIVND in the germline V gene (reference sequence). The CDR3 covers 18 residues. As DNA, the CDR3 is TGTGCCAGTAGTACGCTGGGGACAGCGACTACTGGGGCCAACGTCCTGACTTTC. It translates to CASSTLGTATTGANVLTF.

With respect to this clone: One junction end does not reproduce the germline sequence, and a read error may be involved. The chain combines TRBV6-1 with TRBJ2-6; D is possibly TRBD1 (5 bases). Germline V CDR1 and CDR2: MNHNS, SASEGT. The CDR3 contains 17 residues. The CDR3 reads CASSGIGQASGANGLTF. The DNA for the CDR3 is TGTGCCAGCAGTGGGATAGGTCAGGCTTCTGGGGCCAACGGCCTGACTTTC.

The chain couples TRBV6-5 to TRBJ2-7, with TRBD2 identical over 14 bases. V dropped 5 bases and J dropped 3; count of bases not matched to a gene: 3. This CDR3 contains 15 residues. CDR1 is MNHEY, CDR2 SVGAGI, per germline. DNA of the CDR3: TGTGCCAGCAGTCGGGGACTAGCGGGAGTCTACGAGCAGTACTTC. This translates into CASSRGLAGVYEQYF.

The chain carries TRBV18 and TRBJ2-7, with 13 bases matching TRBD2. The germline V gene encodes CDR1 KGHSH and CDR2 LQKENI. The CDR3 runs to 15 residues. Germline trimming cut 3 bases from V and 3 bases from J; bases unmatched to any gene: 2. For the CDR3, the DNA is TGTGCCAGCTCACCCAGGACTAGCGGGAGCTACGAGCAGTACTTC. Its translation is CASSPRTSGSYEQYF.

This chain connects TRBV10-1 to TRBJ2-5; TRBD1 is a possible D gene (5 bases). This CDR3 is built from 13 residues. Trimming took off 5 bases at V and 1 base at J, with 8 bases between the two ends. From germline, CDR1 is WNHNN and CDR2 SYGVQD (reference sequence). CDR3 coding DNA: TGCGCCAGCAGTCGACAGCTCCAAGAGACCCAGTACTTC. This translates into CASSRQLQETQYF.

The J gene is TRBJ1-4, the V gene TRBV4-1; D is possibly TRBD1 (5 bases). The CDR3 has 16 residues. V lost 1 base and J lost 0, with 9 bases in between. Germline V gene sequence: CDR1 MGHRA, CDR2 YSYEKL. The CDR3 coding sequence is TGCGCCAGCAGCCAAGGACCGACAGCAACTAATGAAAAACTGTTTTTT. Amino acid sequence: CASSQGPTATNEKLFF.

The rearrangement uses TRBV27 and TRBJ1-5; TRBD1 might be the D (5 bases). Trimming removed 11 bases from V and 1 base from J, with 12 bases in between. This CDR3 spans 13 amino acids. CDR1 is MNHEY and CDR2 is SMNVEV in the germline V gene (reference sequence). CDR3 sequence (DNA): TGTGCCGCAGGGCCGGTGAGCAATCAGCCCCAGCATTTT. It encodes CAAGPVSNQPQHF.

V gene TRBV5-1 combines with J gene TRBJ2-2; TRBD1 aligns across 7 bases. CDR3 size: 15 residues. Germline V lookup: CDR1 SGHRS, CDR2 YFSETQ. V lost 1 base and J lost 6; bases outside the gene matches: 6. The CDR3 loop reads CASSLNGQVPGELFF. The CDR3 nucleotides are TGCGCCAGCAGCTTGAACGGACAGGTCCCCGGGGAGCTGTTTTTT.

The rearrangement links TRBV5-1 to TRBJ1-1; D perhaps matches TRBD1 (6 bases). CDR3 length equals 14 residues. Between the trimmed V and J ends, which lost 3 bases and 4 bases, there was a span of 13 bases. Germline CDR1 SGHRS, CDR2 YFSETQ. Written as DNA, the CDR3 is TGCGCCAGCAGCTCCCAGGGGCTGGGCACTGAAGCTTTCTTT. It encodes CASSSQGLGTEAFF.

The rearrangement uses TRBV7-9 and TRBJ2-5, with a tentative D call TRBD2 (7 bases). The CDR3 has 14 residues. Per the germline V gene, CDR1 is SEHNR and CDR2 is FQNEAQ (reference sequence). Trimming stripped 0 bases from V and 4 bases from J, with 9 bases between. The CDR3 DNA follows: TGTGCCAGCAGCTTAGCGGGGGGGCGAGAGACCCAGTACTTC. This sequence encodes CASSLAGGRETQYF.

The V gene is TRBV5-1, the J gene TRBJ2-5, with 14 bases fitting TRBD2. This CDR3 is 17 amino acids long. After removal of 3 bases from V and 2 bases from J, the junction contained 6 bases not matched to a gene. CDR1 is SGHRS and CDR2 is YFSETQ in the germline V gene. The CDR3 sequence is CASSSGTSGGLQETQYF. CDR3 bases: TGCGCCAGCAGCTCCGGGACTAGCGGGGGCCTACAAGAGACCCAGTACTTC.

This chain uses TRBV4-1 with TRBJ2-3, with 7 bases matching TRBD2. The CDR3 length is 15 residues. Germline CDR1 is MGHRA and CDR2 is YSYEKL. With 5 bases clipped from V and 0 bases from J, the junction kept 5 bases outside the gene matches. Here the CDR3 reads CASSTLAASTDTQYF. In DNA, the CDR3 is TGCGCCAGCAGCACGCTAGCGGCTAGCACAGATACGCAGTATTTT.

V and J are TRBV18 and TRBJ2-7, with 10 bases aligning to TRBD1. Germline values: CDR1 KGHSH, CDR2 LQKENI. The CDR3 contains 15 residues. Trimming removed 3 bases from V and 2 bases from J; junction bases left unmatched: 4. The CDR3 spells CASSPRTGGAYEQYF. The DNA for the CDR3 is TGTGCCAGCTCACCCAGGACAGGGGGAGCCTACGAGCAGTACTTC.

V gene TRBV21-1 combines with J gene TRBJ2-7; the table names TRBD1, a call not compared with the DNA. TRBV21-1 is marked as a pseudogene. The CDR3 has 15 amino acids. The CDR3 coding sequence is TGTGCCAGCAGCCCCCGGACAGGCCGGGACTACGAGCAGTACTTC. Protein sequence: CASSPRTGRDYEQYF.

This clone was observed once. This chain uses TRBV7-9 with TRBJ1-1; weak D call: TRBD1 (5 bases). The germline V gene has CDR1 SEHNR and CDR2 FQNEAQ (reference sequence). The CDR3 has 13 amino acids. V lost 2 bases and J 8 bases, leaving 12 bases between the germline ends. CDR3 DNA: TGTGCCAGCAGCTTACAGGGCGTGTCGGAAGCTTTCTTT. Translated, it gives CASSLQGVSEAFF.

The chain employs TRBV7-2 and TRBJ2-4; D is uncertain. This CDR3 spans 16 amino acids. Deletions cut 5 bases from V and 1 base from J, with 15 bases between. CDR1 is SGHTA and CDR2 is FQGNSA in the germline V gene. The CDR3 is CASSGRILGAKNIQYF. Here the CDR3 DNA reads TGTGCCAGCAGCGGCCGGATACTCGGGGCCAAAAACATTCAGTACTTC.

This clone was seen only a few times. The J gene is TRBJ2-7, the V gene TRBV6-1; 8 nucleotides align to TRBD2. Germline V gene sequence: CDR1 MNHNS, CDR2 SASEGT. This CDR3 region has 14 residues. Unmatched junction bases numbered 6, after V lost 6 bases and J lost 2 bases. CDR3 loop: CASRLAEGTYEQYF. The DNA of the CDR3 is TGTGCCAGCAGACTAGCGGAGGGGACCTACGAGCAGTACTTC.

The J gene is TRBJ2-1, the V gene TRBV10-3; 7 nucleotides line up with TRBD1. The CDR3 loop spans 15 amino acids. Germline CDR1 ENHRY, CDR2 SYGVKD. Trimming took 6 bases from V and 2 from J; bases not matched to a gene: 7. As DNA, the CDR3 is TGTGCCATCAGCACCACAGGGGTAGCCTACAATGAGCAGTTCTTC. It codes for CAISTTGVAYNEQFF.

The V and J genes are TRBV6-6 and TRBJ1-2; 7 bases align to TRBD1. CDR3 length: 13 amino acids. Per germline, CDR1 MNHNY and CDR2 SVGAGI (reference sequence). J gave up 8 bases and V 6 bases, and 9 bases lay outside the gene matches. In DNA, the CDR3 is TGTGCCAGCAGATCTGACAGGGTACGAGGCTACACCTTC. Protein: CASRSDRVRGYTF.

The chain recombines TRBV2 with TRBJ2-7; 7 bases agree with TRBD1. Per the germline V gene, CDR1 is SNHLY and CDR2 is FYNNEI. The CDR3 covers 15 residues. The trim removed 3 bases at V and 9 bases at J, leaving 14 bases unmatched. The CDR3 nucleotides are TGTGCCAGCAGTGATAGGGGACAGTCCCCTACGAGGCAGTACTTC. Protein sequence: CASSDRGQSPTRQYF.

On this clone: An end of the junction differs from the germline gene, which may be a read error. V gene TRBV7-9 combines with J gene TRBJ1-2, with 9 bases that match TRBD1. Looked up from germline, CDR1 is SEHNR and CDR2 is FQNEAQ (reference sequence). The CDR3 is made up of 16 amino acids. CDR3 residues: CSSSDTGGQANYGYTF. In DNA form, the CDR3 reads TGTTCCAGCAGCGATACAGGGGGCCAAGCTAACTATGGCTACACCTTC.

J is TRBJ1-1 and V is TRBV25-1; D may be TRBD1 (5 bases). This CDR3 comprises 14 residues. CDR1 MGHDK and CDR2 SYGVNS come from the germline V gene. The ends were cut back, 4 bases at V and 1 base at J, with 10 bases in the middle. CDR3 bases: TGTGCCAGCAGTGCAGGGATCGGGAACACTGAAGCTTTCTTT. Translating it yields CASSAGIGNTEAFF.

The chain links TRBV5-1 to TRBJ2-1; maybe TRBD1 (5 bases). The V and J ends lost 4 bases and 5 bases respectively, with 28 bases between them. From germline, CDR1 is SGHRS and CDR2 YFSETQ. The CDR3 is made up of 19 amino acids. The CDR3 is CASSPGHLRPIGLNNEQFF. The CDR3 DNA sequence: TGCGCCAGCAGCCCCGGACATTTGAGGCCAATTGGCCTTAACAATGAGCAGTTCTTC.

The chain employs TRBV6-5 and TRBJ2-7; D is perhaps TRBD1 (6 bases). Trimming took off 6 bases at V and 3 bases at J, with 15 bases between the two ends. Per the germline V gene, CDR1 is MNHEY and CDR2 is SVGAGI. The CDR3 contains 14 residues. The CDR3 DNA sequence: TGTGCCAGCAGCCTCGGGACAAAGGGCTACGAGCAGTACTTC. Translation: CASSLGTKGYEQYF.